This T cell receptor (beta chain) came from a study of blood T cell repertoires in COVID-19. Source study methods: Estimates of nucleated cell counts were drawn from the amplification of reference gene primers. Here immunoSEQ multiplex PCR was the method, and the copy in TCRdb shows in-frame clones only, minus some. The DNA gave D and trimming, while V, J and clone size come from that table. The data hold approximately 380,000 clones, with 88% observed a single time. Participant-reported clinical history was the basis for cohort assignment. V was clipped by 0 bases and J by 5 bases; unmatched bases: 5. This CDR3 has 15 residues. Germline-derived CDR1 and CDR2 are SGHRS and YFSETQ.

V and J are TRBV5-1 and TRBJ2-3, with 8 bases that match TRBD2. The TCR originated in a young woman who had recovered from COVID-19. The sample consisted of PBMCs or T cells enriched from blood (not recorded which). CDR3 nucleotide sequence: TGCGCCAGCAGCTTGGAGCGGGGGAGTAAAGATACGCAGTATTTT. Translating it yields CASSLERGSKDTQYF. Using reference TRBV5-1 and TRBJ2-3 for the parts outside the CDR3, the full variable domain is KAGVTQTPRYLIKTRGQQVTLSCSPISGHRSVSWYQQTPGQGLQFLFEYFSETQRNKGNFPGRFSGRQFSNSRSEMNVSTLELGDSALYLCASSLERGSKDTQYFGPGTRLTVL.